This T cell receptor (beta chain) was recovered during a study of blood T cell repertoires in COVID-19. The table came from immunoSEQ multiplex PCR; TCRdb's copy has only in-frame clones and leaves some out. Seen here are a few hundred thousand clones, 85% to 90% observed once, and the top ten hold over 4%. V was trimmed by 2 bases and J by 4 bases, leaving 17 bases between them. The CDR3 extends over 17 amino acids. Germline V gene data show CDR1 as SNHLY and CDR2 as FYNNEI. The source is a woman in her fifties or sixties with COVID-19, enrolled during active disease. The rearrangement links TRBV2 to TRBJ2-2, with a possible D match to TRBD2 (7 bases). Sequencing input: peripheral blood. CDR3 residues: CASSERNPRGGTGELFF. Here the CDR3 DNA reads TGTGCCAGCAGTGAAAGGAATCCGAGGGGGGGCACCGGGGAGCTGTTTTTT.